These 25 T cell receptor beta chains came from one sample sequenced in a study of T cell repertoires in cytomegalovirus infection. TCRdb re-called the reads through MiXCR, storing one row per CDR3 protein. The table has some 450,000 distinct CDR3 sequences, approximately 31% seen once. Sequencing was performed on PBMCs. The origin of the receptors is a human donor in good health (CMV status not recorded). Some clones in this sample may be carry-over from other donors' samples.

The table lists this clonotype with a few counts. The rearrangement joins TRBV6-1 to TRBJ1-3; perhaps TRBD1 as D (6 bases). CDR1 and CDR2 from the germline V gene are MNHNS and SASEGT. CDR3 length: 17 amino acids. Trimming took off 2 bases at V and 3 bases at J, with 17 bases between the two ends. CDR3 nucleotide sequence: TGTGCCAGCAGTGAAATGTGGGGGCAGGGGAATGGAAACACCATATATTTT. Amino acids: CASSEMWGQGNGNTIYF.

The table lists this clonotype with a few counts. Compared with germline, one end of the junction differs, possibly owing to a read error. The rearrangement links TRBV27 to TRBJ2-1; either TRBD1 or TRBD2 may supply D (5 bases each). The CDR3 totals 18 residues. CDR1 is MNHEY and CDR2 is SMNVEV in the germline V gene (reference sequence). CDR3 coding DNA: TGTGCCAGCAGTATATCCCAGGGCCTGAGGGGCACCTACAATGAGCAGTTCTTC. Protein: CASSISQGLRGTYNEQFF.

Remarks on this clonotype: This clone may be a read error of a much larger clone one base away. CDR3 amino acids: CASSLFGEGVIYEQYF. CDR3 sequence (DNA): TGTGCCAGCAGTTTATTTGGCGAGGGGGTTATCTACGAGCAGTACTTC. The chain recombines TRBV28 with TRBJ2-7; the D gene is possibly TRBD1 (6 bases). From germline, CDR1 is MDHEN and CDR2 SYDVKM. The ends were cut back, 1 base at V and 3 bases at J, with 16 bases in the middle. The CDR3 sequence is 16 residues long.

The rearrangement uses TRBV4-3 and TRBJ2-7, with D perhaps matching TRBD2 (5 bases). The CDR3 is made up of 14 amino acids. CDR1 and CDR2 from the germline V gene are LGHNA and YSLEER. V gave up 3 bases and J gave up 2 bases, with 11 bases separating them. The CDR3 protein is CASSQGSVPYEQYF. CDR3 DNA: TGCGCCAGCAGCCAGGGTAGCGTCCCCTACGAGCAGTACTTC.

This clonotype was observed a few times. The CDR3 DNA reads TGTGCCAGCAGCCAAGTTGGGACAGACTCTGGAAACACCATATATTTT. Protein: CASSQVGTDSGNTIYF. J is TRBJ1-3 and V is TRBV4-2; TRBD1 matches at 7 bases. CDR1 and CDR2 (germline): LGHNA, YNFKEQ. The trim removed 1 base at V and 0 bases at J, leaving 3 bases unmatched. The CDR3 covers 16 residues.

This clonotype has a handful of counts. The rearrangement joins TRBV27 to TRBJ2-3; the D is unclear. V was cut by 3 bases and J by 5 bases, with 9 bases left in between. The V gene's germline CDR1 is MNHEY and CDR2 SMNVEV (reference sequence). The CDR3 runs 13 residues. The CDR3 here is CASSLSPGDTQYF. The DNA of the CDR3 is TGTGCCAGCAGTTTGTCACCGGGAGATACGCAGTATTTT.

The chain couples TRBV20-1 to TRBJ2-2; maybe TRBD1 (5 bases). Germline CDR1 DFQATT, CDR2 SNEGSKA (reference sequence). V lost 5 bases, J lost 1 base, and 11 bases lay in between. The CDR3 sequence is 14 residues long. Here the CDR3 reads CSAVDQGNTGELFF. CDR3 DNA sequence: TGCAGTGCTGTCGACCAGGGGAACACCGGGGAGCTGTTTTTT.

Points on this clonotype: Compared with germline, one end of the junction differs, possibly owing to a read error. This chain's CDR3 is CASSEARIAGGNQETEYF. Written as DNA, the CDR3 is TGTGCCAGCAGTGAAGCGCGGATAGCGGGGGGTAACCAAGAGACCGAGTACTTC. The gene calls are TRBV6-1 and TRBJ2-5; 10 nucleotides align to TRBD2. The CDR3 spans 18 residues. Germline values: CDR1 MNHNS, CDR2 SASEGT.

This sequence joins TRBV20-1 and TRBJ2-3; no firm D call. V lost 6 bases and J lost 8, with 18 bases in between. The CDR3 consists of 13 residues. Germline V gene sequence: CDR1 DFQATT, CDR2 SNEGSKA (reference sequence). CDR3 DNA sequence: TGCAGTGCCTTGGACGTGCCATCAAGTACGCAGTATTTT. It is translated as CSALDVPSSTQYF.

The rearrangement joins TRBV6-1 to TRBJ2-3, with unresolved D. The length of the CDR3 is 17 residues. Germline V gene lookup returns CDR1 MNHNS and CDR2 SASEGT. Trimming pared 5 bases from V and 3 bases from J, leaving 21 bases between. Here the CDR3 DNA reads TGTGCCAGCAGTCCCCAAAACCCCCGACGACGAACAGATACGCAGTATTTT. Translated: CASSPQNPRRRTDTQYF.

Points on this clonotype: In this CDR3 the conserved last residue, phenylalanine or tryptophan, is missing, so a read error is likely. The chain joins TRBV11-3 to TRBJ2-7, with a weak D call TRBD2 (6 bases). The V and J ends lost 0 bases and 5 bases respectively, with 17 bases between them. There are 16 residues in the CDR3. Germline CDR1 reads SGHNT; CDR2 reads YENEEA. The CDR3 reads CASSLDGRGGDNEQYL. CDR3 sequence (DNA): TGTGCCAGCAGCTTAGATGGGCGGGGAGGAGACAACGAGCAGTACTTA.

This chain uses TRBV5-6 with TRBJ1-6; D is undetermined. The CDR3 has 15 amino acids. Trimming took 4 bases from V and 10 from J, leaving 18 bases between them. Germline CDR1 is SGHDT and CDR2 is YYEEEE. The CDR3 nucleotides are TGTGCCAGCAGCCTGGAAACTAACGTGGGGTCACCCCTCCACTTT. Protein: CASSLETNVGSPLHF.

This rearrangement joins TRBV28 to TRBJ2-5; D not resolved. Between the trimmed V and J ends, which lost 10 bases and 1 base, there was a span of 16 bases. Germline values: CDR1 MDHEN, CDR2 SYDVKM. CDR3 length: 14 amino acids. The CDR3 sequence is CAIGFFATQETQYF. CDR3 coding DNA: TGTGCCATCGGTTTTTTCGCCACCCAAGAGACCCAGTACTTC.

This clonotype was detected a few times. The rearrangement links TRBV11-2 to TRBJ1-1; D not certain. Germline V lookup: CDR1 SGHAT, CDR2 FQNNGV. Trimming pared 0 bases from V and 8 bases from J, leaving 4 bases between. CDR3 length: 11 residues. The CDR3 nucleotides are TGTGCCAGCAGCTTAGATGGGGAAGCTTTCTTT. Encoded protein: CASSLDGEAFF.

The chain couples TRBV14 to TRBJ2-1; D is possibly TRBD1 (5 bases). The CDR3 is 13 residues long. CDR1 SGHDN and CDR2 FVKESK come from the germline V gene. Trimming cost V 4 bases and J 4 bases, with 8 bases left between them. The CDR3 loop reads CASSPQGYNEQFF. The CDR3 DNA follows: TGTGCCAGCAGCCCGCAGGGATACAATGAGCAGTTCTTC.

This clonotype came up a few times. In DNA, the CDR3 is TGTGCCAGCAGTTTAATTGAAAGGAGCTCCTACGAGCAGTACTTC. This sequence encodes CASSLIERSSYEQYF. The chain carries TRBV27 and TRBJ2-7; D uncertain. The V and J ends lost 2 bases and 0 bases respectively, with 11 bases between them. The CDR3 consists of 15 residues. Germline CDR1 is MNHEY and CDR2 is SMNVEV (reference sequence).

This clonotype was counted a single time. The chain recombines TRBV5-1 with TRBJ1-4, with TRBD1 matching over 9 bases. Per germline, CDR1 SGHRS and CDR2 YFSETQ. J was trimmed by 8 bases and V by 8 bases; bases with no gene match: 10. The CDR3 totals 14 residues. The chain's CDR3 is CASHGTGSGEKLFF. The DNA for the CDR3 is TGCGCCAGTCACGGGACAGGGAGTGGAGAAAAACTGTTTTTT.

CDR3: CASSPPGTSDYNEQFF. DNA for the CDR3: TGTGCCAGCTCACCCCCCGGGACTAGCGACTACAATGAGCAGTTCTTC. V usage is TRBV18 and J usage is TRBJ2-1; TRBD2 aligns across 10 bases. The germline V gene has CDR1 KGHSH and CDR2 LQKENI. This CDR3 spans 16 amino acids. The junction had 5 bases not matched to a gene; V was cut back by 3 bases and J by 3 bases.

This clonotype was seen a few times. This chain joins TRBV6-5 and TRBJ2-3, with 9 positions matching TRBD1. Germline loops: CDR1 MNHEY, CDR2 SVGAGI. The CDR3 length is 17 residues. V shed 8 bases and J 4 bases; nucleotides not matched to a gene: 16. The CDR3 bases are TGTGCCAGCGCCCAAGGTTCGGGACAGGGCTTAGCAGATACGCAGTATTTT. Residues: CASAQGSGQGLADTQYF.

V usage is TRBV20-1 and J usage is TRBJ2-2; the match to TRBD1 covers 7 bases. The junction had 6 bases not matched to a gene; V was cut back by 2 bases and J by 3 bases. The germline V gene encodes CDR1 DFQATT and CDR2 SNEGSKA (reference sequence). The CDR3 has 15 residues. The CDR3 bases are TGCAGTGCTAGAACTGCACAGGGGTACACCGGGGAGCTGTTTTTT. Amino acid sequence: CSARTAQGYTGELFF.

The rearrangement uses TRBV28 and TRBJ2-5; D is perhaps TRBD1 (5 bases). The CDR3 runs to 15 residues. Trimming left V 6 bases short and J 0 bases short, with 14 bases between. The germline V gene encodes CDR1 MDHEN and CDR2 SYDVKM. The CDR3 is CASSHGHSYQETQYF. CDR3 nucleotides: TGTGCCAGCAGCCACGGACATTCGTACCAAGAGACCCAGTACTTC.

In the case of this clonotype: The junction shows a germline mismatch at one end, possibly a read error. The chain joins TRBV24-1 to TRBJ2-1, with 8 bases matching TRBD2. This CDR3 has 16 residues. Per the germline V gene, CDR1 is KGHDR and CDR2 is SFDVKD. CDR3 protein: CATSDKLAVVYNDQFF. DNA of the CDR3: TGTGCAACCAGTGACAAACTAGCGGTGGTTTACAATGATCAGTTCTTC.

In DNA form, the CDR3 reads TGCGCCAGCAGCCAGGCTACGACGATGTTTCGTGCGGACACTGAAGCTTTCTTT. Residues: CASSQATTMFRADTEAFF. V and J are TRBV4-1 and TRBJ1-1; D is undetermined. Germline V CDR1 and CDR2: MGHRA, YSYEKL. V lost 3 bases, J lost 3 bases, and 23 bases lay in between. The length of the CDR3 is 18 residues.

Note on this clonotype: A single base separates this from a much larger clone, so it may be a read error. This sequence joins TRBV12-3 or TRBV12-4 and TRBJ2-7; 9 bases agree with TRBD1. CDR3 length: 14 amino acids. J lost 4 bases, V lost 6 bases, and 7 bases had no gene match. CDR3 region: CASSDKTGGYEQYF. CDR3 in DNA: TGTGCCAGCAGCGACAAGACAGGGGGGTACGAGCAGTACTTC.

This clonotype was counted ten times or more. The chain recombines TRBV7-9 with TRBJ1-1; D gene ambiguous. The CDR3 has 15 amino acids. Trimming pared 6 bases from V and 1 base from J, leaving 15 bases between. The germline gives CDR1 SEHNR, CDR2 FQNEAQ (reference sequence). CDR3 residues: CASSHAGAANTEAFF. DNA for the CDR3: TGTGCCAGCAGTCACGCAGGTGCAGCGAACACTGAAGCTTTCTTT.